The T cell receptor beta chain described here comes from a study of T cells in Graves' hyperthyroidism and ophthalmopathy. Study-wide context: Pretreatment peripheral blood was obtained at initial diagnosis.

PBMCs stemmed from around 10 ml fresh peripheral blood. Findings of the study overall: Among thyroid clonotypes expanded above 0.001, most also appeared in blood. Onset of ophthalmopathy came a median around 7.1 months after the model predicted it.

This clonotype was seen at least ten times. As yet, its antigen is unknown. At one end the junction does not follow the germline gene, possibly because of a read error. CDR1 and CDR2 from the germline V gene are KGHSH and LQKENI. CDR3 size: 15 residues. Amplification targeted TCR beta CDR3 regions from RNA transcripts. With the HTBI primer set, the TCR CDR3 went through a first round of RT-PCR. TCRdb reprocessed the multiplex PCR reads with MiXCR, giving one entry per CDR3 protein. The sample includes hundreds of thousands of distinct CDR3 sequences, more than 15% seen only once; the top ten take around 17%.

What was sequenced was blood. The rearrangement joins TRBV18 to TRBJ1-1, with D perhaps matching TRBD1 (6 bases). This TCR was sampled from a woman aged 18-29 years with Graves' ophthalmopathy. CDR3 protein: CASSPSQGGNTKAFF. CDR3 in DNA: TGTGCCAGCTCACCTTCACAGGGAGGGAACACTAAAGCTTTCTTT. Full variable domain (missing parts from reference TRBV18 and TRBJ1-1): NAGVMQNPRHLVRRRGQEARLRCSPMKGHSHVYWYRQLPEEGLKFMVYLQKENIIDESGMPKERFSAEFPKEGPSILRIQQVVRGDSAAYFCASSPSQGGNTKAFFGQGTRLTVV.